This T cell receptor beta chain emerged from a study of T cell responses to AZD1222 COVID-19 vaccine. Trimming took 5 bases from V and 1 from J; bases not matched to a gene: 4. The CDR3 covers 14 residues. Germline CDR1 is MNHEY and CDR2 is SMNVEV (reference sequence). Profiled with immunoSEQ multiplex PCR; TCRdb holds only in-frame clones, not every one. The table lists around 160,000 clones, approximately 90% of them singletons. This specimen consisted of peripheral blood, obtained 28 days after the second AZD1222 dose. The clonotype comes from an adult who received the AZD1222 COVID-19 vaccine. J is TRBJ1-1 and V is TRBV27, with 7 bases fitting TRBD1. In DNA form, the CDR3 reads TGTGCCAGCAGTCTCACAGGGGCGAACACTGAAGCTTTCTTT. It translates to CASSLTGANTEAFF.